This TCR beta chain was sequenced for a study of blood T cell repertoires in COVID-19. This CDR3 has 14 amino acids. Looked up from germline, CDR1 is GTSNPN and CDR2 is SVGIG (reference sequence). V lost 8 bases, J lost 3 bases, and 17 bases lay in between. The method was immunoSEQ multiplex PCR; TCRdb's version includes in-frame clones alone and lacks a portion of them. The profile shows 410,000 or so clones, 80% to 90% of them singletons. The V call is TRBV30, the J call TRBJ1-5; weak D call: TRBD1 (6 bases). Sequenced: peripheral blood. The receptor comes from a woman in her twenties or thirties with active or convalescent COVID-19. The CDR3 reads CAAGTGGINQPQHF. The CDR3 DNA follows: TGTGCCGCCGGAACGGGGGGCATCAATCAGCCCCAGCATTTT.